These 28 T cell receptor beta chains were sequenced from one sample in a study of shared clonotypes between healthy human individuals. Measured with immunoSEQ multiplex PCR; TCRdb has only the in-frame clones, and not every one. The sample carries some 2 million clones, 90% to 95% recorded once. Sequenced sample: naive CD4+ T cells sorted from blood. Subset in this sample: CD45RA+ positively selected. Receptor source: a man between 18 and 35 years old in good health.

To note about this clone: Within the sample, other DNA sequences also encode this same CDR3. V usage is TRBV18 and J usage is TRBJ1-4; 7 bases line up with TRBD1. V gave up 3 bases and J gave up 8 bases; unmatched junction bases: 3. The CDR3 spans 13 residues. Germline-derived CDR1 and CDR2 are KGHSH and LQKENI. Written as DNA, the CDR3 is TGTGCCAGCTCACCGGGACAGACGGAAAAACTGTTTTTT. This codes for CASSPGQTEKLFF.

The CDR3 DNA reads TGTGCCATCAGGGAGACAGGGGCCCACGAGCAGTACTTC. It encodes CAIRETGAHEQYF. The gene calls are TRBV10-3 and TRBJ2-7; 8 bases agree with TRBD1. This CDR3 is 13 amino acids long. Unmatched junction bases numbered 6, after V lost 6 bases and J lost 5 bases. Germline CDR1 reads ENHRY; CDR2 reads SYGVKD.

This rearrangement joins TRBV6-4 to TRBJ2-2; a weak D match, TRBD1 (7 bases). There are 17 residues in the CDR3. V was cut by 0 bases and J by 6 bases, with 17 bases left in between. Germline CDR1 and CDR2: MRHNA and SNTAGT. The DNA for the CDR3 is TGTGCCAGCAGTGACTCCTTCCGGGACAGCGGGCCCGGGGAGCTGTTTTTT. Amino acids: CASSDSFRDSGPGELFF.

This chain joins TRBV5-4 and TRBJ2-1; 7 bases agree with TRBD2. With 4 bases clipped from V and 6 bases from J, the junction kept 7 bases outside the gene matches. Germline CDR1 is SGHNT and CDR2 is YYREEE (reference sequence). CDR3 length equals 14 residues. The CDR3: CASSGLTSANEQFF. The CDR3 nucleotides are TGTGCCAGCAGCGGACTTACTAGCGCCAATGAGCAGTTCTTC. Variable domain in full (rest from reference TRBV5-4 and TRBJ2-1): ETGVTQSPTHLIKTRGQQVTLRCSSQSGHNTVSWYQQALGQGPQFIFQYYREEENGRGNFPPRFSGLQFPNYSSELNVNALELDDSALYLCASSGLTSANEQFFGPGTRLTVL.

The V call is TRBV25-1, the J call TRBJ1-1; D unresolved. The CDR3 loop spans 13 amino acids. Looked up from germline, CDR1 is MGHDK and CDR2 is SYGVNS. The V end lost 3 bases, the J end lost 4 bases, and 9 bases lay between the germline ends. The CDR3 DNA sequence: TGTGCCAGCAGTGAGGGGTGGCGCACTGAAGCTTTCTTT. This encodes CASSEGWRTEAFF. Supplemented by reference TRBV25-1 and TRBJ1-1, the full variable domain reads EADIYQTPRYLVIGTGKKITLECSQTMGHDKMYWYQQDPGMELHLIHYSYGVNSTEKGDLSSESTVSRIRTEHFPLTLESARPSHTSQYLCASSEGWRTEAFFGQGTRLTVV.

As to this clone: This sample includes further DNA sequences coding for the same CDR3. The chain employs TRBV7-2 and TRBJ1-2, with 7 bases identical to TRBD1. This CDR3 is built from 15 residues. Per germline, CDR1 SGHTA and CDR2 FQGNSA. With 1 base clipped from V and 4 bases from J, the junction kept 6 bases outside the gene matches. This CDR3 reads CASSLGQGMVYGYTF. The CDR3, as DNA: TGTGCCAGCAGCTTAGGACAGGGAATGGTCTATGGCTACACCTTC.

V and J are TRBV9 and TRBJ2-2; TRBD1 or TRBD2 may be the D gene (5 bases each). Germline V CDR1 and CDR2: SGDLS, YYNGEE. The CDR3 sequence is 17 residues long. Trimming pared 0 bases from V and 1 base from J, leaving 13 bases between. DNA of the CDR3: TGTGCCAGCAGCGTAGAGGGGCGGACTTGGAACACCGGGGAGCTGTTTTTT. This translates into CASSVEGRTWNTGELFF.

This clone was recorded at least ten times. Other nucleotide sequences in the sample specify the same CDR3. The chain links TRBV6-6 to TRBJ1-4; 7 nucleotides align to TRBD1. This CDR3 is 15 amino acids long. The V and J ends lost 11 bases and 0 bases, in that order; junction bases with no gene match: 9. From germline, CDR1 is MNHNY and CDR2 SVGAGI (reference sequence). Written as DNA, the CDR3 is TGTGCCGCGTGGACAGGCGATGCAACTAATGAAAAACTGTTTTTT. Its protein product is CAAWTGDATNEKLFF.

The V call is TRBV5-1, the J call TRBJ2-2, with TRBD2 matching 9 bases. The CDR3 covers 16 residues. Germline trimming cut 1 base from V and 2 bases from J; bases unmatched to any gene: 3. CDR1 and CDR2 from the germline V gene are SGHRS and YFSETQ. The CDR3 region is CASSLIAGDNTGELFF. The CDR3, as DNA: TGCGCCAGCAGCTTGATAGCGGGGGACAACACCGGGGAGCTGTTTTTT.

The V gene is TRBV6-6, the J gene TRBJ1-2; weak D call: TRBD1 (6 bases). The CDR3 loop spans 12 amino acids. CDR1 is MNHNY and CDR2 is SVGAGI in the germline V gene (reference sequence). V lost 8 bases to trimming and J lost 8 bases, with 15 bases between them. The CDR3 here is CASDFDRSGYTF. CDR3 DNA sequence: TGTGCCAGCGACTTTGACAGGTCCGGCTACACCTTC.

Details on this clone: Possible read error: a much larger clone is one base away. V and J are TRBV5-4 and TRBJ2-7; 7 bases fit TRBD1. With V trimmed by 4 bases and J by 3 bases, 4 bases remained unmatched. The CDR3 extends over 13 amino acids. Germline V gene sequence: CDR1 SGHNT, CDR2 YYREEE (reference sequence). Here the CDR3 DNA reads TGTGCCAGCAGCAAGGGACAGTTCTACGAGCAGTACTTC. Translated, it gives CASSKGQFYEQYF.

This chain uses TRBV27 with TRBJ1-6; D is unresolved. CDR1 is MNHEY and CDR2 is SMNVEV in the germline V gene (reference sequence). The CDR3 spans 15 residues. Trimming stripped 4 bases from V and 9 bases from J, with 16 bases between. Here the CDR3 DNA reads TGTGCCAGCAGTTCGGGTTCCGCGAGGTTTTCACCCCTCCACTTT. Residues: CASSSGSARFSPLHF.

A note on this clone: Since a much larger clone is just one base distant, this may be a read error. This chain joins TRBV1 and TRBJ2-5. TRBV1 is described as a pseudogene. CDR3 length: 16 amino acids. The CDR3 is CTSGQALLRAPETQYF. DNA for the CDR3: TGCACCAGCGGCCAAGCGCTCCTCCGTGCCCCCGAGACCCAGTACTTC.

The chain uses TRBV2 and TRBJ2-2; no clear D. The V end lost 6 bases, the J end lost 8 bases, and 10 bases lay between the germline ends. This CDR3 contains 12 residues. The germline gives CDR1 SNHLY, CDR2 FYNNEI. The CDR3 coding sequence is TGTGCCAGCAGCGCCGAGCCGGGGGAGCTGTTTTTT. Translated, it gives CASSAEPGELFF.

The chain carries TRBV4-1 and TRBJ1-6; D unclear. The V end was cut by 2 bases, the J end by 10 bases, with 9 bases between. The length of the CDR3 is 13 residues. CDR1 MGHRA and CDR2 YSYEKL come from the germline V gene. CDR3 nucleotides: TGCGCCAGCAGCCAAATAGATTCCTCACCCCTCCACTTT. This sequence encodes CASSQIDSSPLHF.

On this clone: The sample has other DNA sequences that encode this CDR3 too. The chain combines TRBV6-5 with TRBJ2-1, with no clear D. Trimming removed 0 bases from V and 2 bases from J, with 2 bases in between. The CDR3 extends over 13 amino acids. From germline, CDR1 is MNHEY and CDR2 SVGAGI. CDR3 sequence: CASSYSTYNEQFF. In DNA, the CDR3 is TGTGCCAGCAGTTACTCTACCTACAATGAGCAGTTCTTC.

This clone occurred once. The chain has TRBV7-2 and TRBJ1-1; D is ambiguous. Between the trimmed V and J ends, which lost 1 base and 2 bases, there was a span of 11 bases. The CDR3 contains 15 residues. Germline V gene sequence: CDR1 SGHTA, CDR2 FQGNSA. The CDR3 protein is CASSLVVNINTEAFF. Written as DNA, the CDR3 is TGTGCCAGCAGCTTAGTTGTTAATATCAACACTGAAGCTTTCTTT.

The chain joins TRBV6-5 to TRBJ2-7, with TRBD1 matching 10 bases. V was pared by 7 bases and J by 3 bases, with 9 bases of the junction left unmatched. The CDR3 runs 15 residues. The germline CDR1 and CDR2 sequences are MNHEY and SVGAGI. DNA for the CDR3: TGTGCCAGCAAAACTTTGGGGACAGGGGACTACGAGCAGTACTTC. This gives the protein CASKTLGTGDYEQYF.

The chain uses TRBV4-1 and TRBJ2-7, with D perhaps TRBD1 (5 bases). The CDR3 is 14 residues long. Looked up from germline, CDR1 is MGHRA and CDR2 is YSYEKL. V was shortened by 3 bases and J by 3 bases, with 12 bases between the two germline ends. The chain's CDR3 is CASSQTVPFYEQYF. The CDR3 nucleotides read TGCGCCAGCAGCCAGACAGTTCCCTTCTACGAGCAGTACTTC.

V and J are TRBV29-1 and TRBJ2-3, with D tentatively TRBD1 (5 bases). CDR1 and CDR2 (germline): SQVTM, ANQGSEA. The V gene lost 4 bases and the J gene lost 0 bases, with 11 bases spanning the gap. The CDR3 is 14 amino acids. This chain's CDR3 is CSVATETSTDTQYF. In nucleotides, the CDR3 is TGCAGCGTTGCGACAGAAACTAGCACAGATACGCAGTATTTT.

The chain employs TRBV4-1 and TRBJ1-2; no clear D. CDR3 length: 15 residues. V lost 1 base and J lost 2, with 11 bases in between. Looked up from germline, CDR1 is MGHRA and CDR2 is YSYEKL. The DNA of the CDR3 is TGCGCCAGCAGCCAAGGACGCCAGGCCAACTATGGCTACACCTTC. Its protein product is CASSQGRQANYGYTF.

CDR3 loop: CASSPYRNTWAAQGNQPQHF. The CDR3 nucleotides read TGTGCCAGCTCACCGTACAGGAACACTTGGGCAGCCCAGGGCAATCAGCCCCAGCATTTT. This chain joins TRBV18 and TRBJ1-5; TRBD1 is a possible D gene (5 bases). Germline CDR1 and CDR2: KGHSH and LQKENI. With 3 bases removed from V and 2 bases from J, the gap between germline ends came to 26 bases. This CDR3 region has 20 residues.

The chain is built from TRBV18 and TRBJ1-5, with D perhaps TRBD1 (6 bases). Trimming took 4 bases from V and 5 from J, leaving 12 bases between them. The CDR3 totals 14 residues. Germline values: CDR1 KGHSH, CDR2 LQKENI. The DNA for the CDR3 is TGTGCCAGCTCACAGTGGACAGAAGATCAGCCCCAGCATTTT. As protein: CASSQWTEDQPQHF.

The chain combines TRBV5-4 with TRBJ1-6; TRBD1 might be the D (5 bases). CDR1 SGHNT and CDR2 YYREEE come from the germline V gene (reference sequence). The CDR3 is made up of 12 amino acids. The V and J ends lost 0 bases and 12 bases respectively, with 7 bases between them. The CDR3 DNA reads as TGTGCCAGCAGCTTGGTCGGGGGACCCCTCCACTTT. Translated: CASSLVGGPLHF.

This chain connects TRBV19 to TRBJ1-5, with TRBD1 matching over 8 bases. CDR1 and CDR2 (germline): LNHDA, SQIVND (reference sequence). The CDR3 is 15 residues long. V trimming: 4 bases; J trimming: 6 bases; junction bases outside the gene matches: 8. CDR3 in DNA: TGTGCCAGTAGTACCCTACAGGGGGTGGCTCAGCCCCAGCATTTT. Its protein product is CASSTLQGVAQPQHF.

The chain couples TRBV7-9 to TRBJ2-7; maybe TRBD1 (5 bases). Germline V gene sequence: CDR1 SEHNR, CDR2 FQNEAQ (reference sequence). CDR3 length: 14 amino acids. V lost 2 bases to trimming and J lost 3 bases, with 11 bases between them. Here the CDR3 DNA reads TGTGCCAGCAGCTTATCTCAGGGAATCTACGAGCAGTACTTC. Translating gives CASSLSQGIYEQYF.

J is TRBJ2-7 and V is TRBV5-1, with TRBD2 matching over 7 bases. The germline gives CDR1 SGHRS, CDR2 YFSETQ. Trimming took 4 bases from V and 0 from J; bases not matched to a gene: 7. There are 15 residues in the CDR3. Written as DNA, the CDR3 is TGCGCCAGCAGCGCTAGCGGCCTGGCCTCCTACGAGCAGTACTTC. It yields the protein CASSASGLASYEQYF.

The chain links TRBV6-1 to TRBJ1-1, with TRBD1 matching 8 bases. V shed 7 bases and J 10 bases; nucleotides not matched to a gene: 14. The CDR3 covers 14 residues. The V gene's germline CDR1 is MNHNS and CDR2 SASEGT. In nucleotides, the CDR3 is TGTGCCAGCAACCCGACAGGGGCGCACCCTGGAGCTTTCTTT. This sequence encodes CASNPTGAHPGAFF.